One and the same sample provided the 2 T cell receptor beta chains below, sequenced in a study of T cell responses to AZD1222 COVID-19 vaccine. The assay was immunoSEQ multiplex PCR, and TCRdb's table has in-frame clones only and misses some. The sample lists about 160,000 clones, approximately 90% occurring once. The material sequenced was peripheral blood, taken on day 0 of AZD1222 vaccination. The receptors were sampled from an adult in good health.

The chain is built from TRBV10-2 and TRBJ1-5; 7 nucleotides align to TRBD1. V shed 7 bases and J 5 bases; nucleotides not matched to a gene: 5. Germline-derived CDR1 and CDR2 are WSHSY and SAAADI. The CDR3 contains 13 residues. CDR3 protein: CASKYTGDQPQHF. CDR3 DNA sequence: TGCGCCAGCAAGTACACAGGGGATCAGCCCCAGCATTTT.

This clone turned up a few times. V is TRBV5-4 and J is TRBJ1-2; no firm D call. The CDR3 has 15 residues. The germline V gene has CDR1 SGHNT and CDR2 YYREEE (reference sequence). Deletions cut 6 bases from V and 0 bases from J, with 15 bases between. The CDR3 loop reads CASTTITTSNYGYTF. CDR3 sequence (DNA): TGTGCCAGCACCACCATTACGACATCTAACTATGGCTACACCTTC.